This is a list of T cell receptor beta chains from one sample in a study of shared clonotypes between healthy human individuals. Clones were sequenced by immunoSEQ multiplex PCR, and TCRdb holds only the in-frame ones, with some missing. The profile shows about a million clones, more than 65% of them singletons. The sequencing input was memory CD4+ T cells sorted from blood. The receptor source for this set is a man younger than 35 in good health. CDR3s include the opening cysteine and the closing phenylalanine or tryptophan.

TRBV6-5 CASRSAGGGNEKLFF
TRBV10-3 CAISVQLNEKLFF
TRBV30 CAWRASRPETQYF
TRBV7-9 CASSLGTFYGYTF
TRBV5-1 CASSYGTGSPTEAFF
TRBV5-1 CASSFSVRGSQGSYEQYF
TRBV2 CASIKFQGSEQYF
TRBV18 CASSPVQSNQPQHF
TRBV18 CASSPPNSGAGEQYF
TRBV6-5 CASKVGTGRYEQYF
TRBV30 CAWSVGQPYEQYF
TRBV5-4 CASSLSSGATYGYTF
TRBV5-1 CASSTDRVENIQYF
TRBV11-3 CASSLARAPDTQYF
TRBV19 CASSLGRGTTSYEQYF
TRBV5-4 CASSLAGASGNTIYF
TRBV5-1 CASSADSATNEKLFF
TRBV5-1 CASSWTSGLTGGTGELFF
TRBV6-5 CASRPQAPGANVLTF
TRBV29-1 CSVEGVGRHADTDTQYF
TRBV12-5 CASGLSSGTDTQYF
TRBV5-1 CASSLPGQGAIETQYF
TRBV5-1 CASSFGQGNTYEQYF
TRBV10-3 CATDDRGRGANVLTF
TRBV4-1 CASSPRSGGGQETQYF
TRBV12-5 CASGLGQGAYGYTF
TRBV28 CASGPGDREQYF
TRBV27 CASGRDTFTDTQYF
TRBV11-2 CASSRRGTSEAFF
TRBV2 CASSGNAGGNNEQFF
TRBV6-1 CASSESSGAGTDTQYF
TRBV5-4 CASTERGYGYTF
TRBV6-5 CASSFPTGGSDEQYF
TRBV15 CATSRVDRAETEQFF
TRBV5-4 CASSEGDYTDTQYF
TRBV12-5 CASGSTGDNTQYF
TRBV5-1 CASSLAANTGELFF
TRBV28 CASSLDTPGNQPQHF
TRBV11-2 CASSLGRGRKNTEAFF
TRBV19 CASRGTAPNSPLHF
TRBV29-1 CSVLLSGRDHEQYF
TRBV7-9 CASSPGQGENTEAFF
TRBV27 CASSFGISYNSPLHF
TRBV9 CASSVQDRGNYGYTF
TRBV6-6 CASSYSPLAGYNEQFF
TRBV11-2 CASSAEWGGELFF
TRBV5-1 CASSFEGQGASGNTIYF
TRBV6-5 CASSYSGVANQPQHF
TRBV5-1 CASSFSGLGEKLFF
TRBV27 CASSLWGTQAEAFF
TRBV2 CASRHDSLNTGELFF
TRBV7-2 CASSLDAGSSSYEQYF
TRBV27 CASRGRPGQGYEQYF